Below are 14 T cell receptor beta chains sequenced from a single sample in a study of sequential checkpoint blockade in melanoma. Treatment specified: randomized to nivolumab then ipilimumab (arm A) or the reverse (arm B). Method: immunoSEQ multiplex PCR; TCRdb's copy keeps in-frame clones and lacks some. This repertoire shows around 7,000 clones, about 84% found once; its top ten account for just under 7.5%. Sequences were derived from CD8+ T cells sorted from blood (inferred from file names), sampled from a patient given nivolumab and ipilimumab in sequence. These TCRs come from a human donor with melanoma.

The J gene is TRBJ1-2, the V gene TRBV6-5; TRBD1 is a possible D gene (5 bases). CDR1 is MNHEY, CDR2 SVGAGI, per germline. Between the trimmed V and J ends, which lost 0 bases and 1 base, there was a span of 12 bases. The CDR3 loop spans 16 amino acids. CDR3 DNA: TGTGCCAGCAGTTACTCGACGGGGGGAAGTAACTATGGCTACACCTTC. Translating it yields CASSYSTGGSNYGYTF.

The V call is TRBV7-5, the J call TRBJ1-1. TRBV7-5 is given as a pseudogene. This CDR3 has 14 residues. The CDR3 DNA follows: TGTGTCAGAAGCTTAGGAGGAGGGCAGGGAGAAGCTTTCTTT. Protein product: CVRSLGGGQGEAFF.

The V gene is TRBV7-8, the J gene TRBJ2-6; no clear D gene. Trimming took 5 bases from V and 0 from J, leaving 5 bases between them. This CDR3 is built from 14 residues. CDR1 is SGHVS and CDR2 is FQNEAQ in the germline V gene. The CDR3 here is CASSRYSGANVLTF. CDR3 coding DNA: TGTGCCAGCAGCCGTTACTCTGGGGCCAACGTCCTGACTTTC.

This CDR3 reads CASSGRGDTQYF. DNA for the CDR3: TGTGCCAGCAGCGGCCGCGGGGATACGCAGTATTTT. The chain joins TRBV9 to TRBJ2-3; D may be TRBD2 (5 bases). The CDR3 loop spans 12 amino acids. V was clipped by 3 bases and J by 6 bases, with 8 bases between them. Germline CDR1 reads SGDLS; CDR2 reads YYNGEE.

This chain links TRBV5-1 with TRBJ2-1; TRBD2 agrees at 9 bases. The V gene's germline CDR1 is SGHRS and CDR2 YFSETQ. The CDR3 contains 15 residues. The junction had 12 bases not matched to a gene; V was cut back by 7 bases and J by 7 bases. The CDR3 here is CASRLVAGADNEQFF. CDR3 nucleotides: TGCGCCAGCCGACTTGTAGCGGGAGCAGATAATGAGCAGTTCTTC.

The V call is TRBV13, the J call TRBJ2-7, with 10 bases that match TRBD2. Germline CDR1 and CDR2: PRHDT and FYEKMQ (reference sequence). CDR3 length equals 14 residues. V lost 3 bases to trimming and J lost 5 bases; unmatched junction nucleotides: 4. The DNA of the CDR3 is TGTGCCAGCAGCTTTGCTAGCGGGAGCAACGAGCAGTACTTC. It translates to CASSFASGSNEQYF.

The chain carries TRBV28 and TRBJ2-7, with D possibly being TRBD2 (6 bases). From germline, CDR1 is MDHEN and CDR2 SYDVKM. V was shortened by 3 bases and J by 7 bases, with 16 bases between the two germline ends. The CDR3 runs 14 residues. CDR3 in amino acids: CASSFFWRDREQYF. The CDR3 DNA follows: TGTGCCAGCAGTTTTTTTTGGCGGGACCGGGAGCAGTACTTC.

The chain carries TRBV5-6 and TRBJ2-7, with D tentatively TRBD1 (6 bases). V was cut by 2 bases and J by 3 bases, with 18 bases left in between. Germline V gives CDR1 SGHDT, CDR2 YYEEEE. This CDR3 is built from 16 residues. CDR3 residues: CASSFLRTVNDYEQYF. The CDR3 bases are TGTGCCAGCAGCTTTTTGCGGACAGTCAATGACTACGAGCAGTACTTC. Filled out from reference TRBV5-6 and TRBJ2-7, the complete variable domain reads DAGVTQSPTHLIKTRGQQVTLRCSPKSGHDTVSWYQQALGQGPQFIFQYYEEEERQRGNFPDRFSGHQFPNYSSELNVNALLLGDSALYLCASSFLRTVNDYEQYFGPGTRLTVT.

This clone was seen once. The gene calls are TRBV6-4 and TRBJ2-1, with D perhaps matching TRBD2 (6 bases). From germline, CDR1 is MRHNA and CDR2 SNTAGT. The CDR3 contains 14 residues. V lost 3 bases and J 7 bases, leaving 13 bases between the germline ends. The CDR3 region is CASSEGGNFNEQFF. Here the CDR3 DNA reads TGTGCCAGCAGTGAAGGCGGGAATTTTAATGAGCAGTTCTTC.

This clone was seen a handful of times. V and J are TRBV2 and TRBJ2-7; weak D call: TRBD1 (6 bases). V shed 6 bases and J shed 2 bases, with 11 bases lying between them. The length of the CDR3 is 13 residues. Germline CDR1 is SNHLY and CDR2 is FYNNEI. The DNA of the CDR3 is TGTGCCAGCAGGCCGGGACACACCTACGAGCAGTACTTC. Its protein is CASRPGHTYEQYF.

As regards this clone: Its ends do not fully match the called genes, so a read error is possible. V and J are TRBV30 and TRBJ2-7, with 7 bases identical to TRBD1. Per germline, CDR1 GTSNPN and CDR2 SVGIG (reference sequence). The CDR3 totals 12 residues. This CDR3 reads CAWSGDSYKQYF. As DNA, the CDR3 is TGTGCCTGGAGCGGGGACAGCTACAAGCAGTACTTC.

This clone was counted between two and nine times. This rearrangement joins TRBV7-9 to TRBJ2-7; tentatively, D is TRBD1 (6 bases). The CDR3 is 14 residues long. The germline V gene encodes CDR1 SEHNR and CDR2 FQNEAQ (reference sequence). V gave up 4 bases and J gave up 6 bases, with 16 bases separating them. The chain's CDR3 is CASSSGTSPTEQYF. CDR3 bases: TGTGCCAGCAGCTCCGGGACAAGCCCTACCGAGCAGTACTTC.

The V and J genes are TRBV11-1 and TRBJ2-2; 7 nucleotides match TRBD1. Germline CDR1 SGHAT, CDR2 FQDESV (reference sequence). Trimming removed 4 bases from V and 5 bases from J; junction bases left unmatched: 7. This CDR3 is built from 15 residues. The CDR3 region is CASSSTGDPTGELFF. The DNA for the CDR3 is TGTGCCAGCAGCTCTACAGGGGATCCTACCGGGGAGCTGTTTTTT.

The CDR3 reads CASSRTTSGKGYNEQFF. DNA of the CDR3: TGTGCCAGCAGCCGGACGACTAGCGGCAAAGGATACAATGAGCAGTTCTTC. The gene calls are TRBV7-3 and TRBJ2-1, with 9 bases fitting TRBD2. The CDR3 totals 17 residues. Trimming took 5 bases from V and 4 from J; bases not matched to a gene: 12. Germline-derived CDR1 and CDR2 are SGHTA and FQGTGA. Full variable domain (outside the CDR3, taken from reference TRBV7-3 and TRBJ2-1): GAGVSQTPSNKVTEKGKYVELRCDPISGHTALYWYRQSLGQGPEFLIYFQGTGAADDSGLPNDRFFAVRPEGSVSTLKIQRTERGDSAVYLCASSRTTSGKGYNEQFFGPGTRLTVL.